The 20 T cell receptor beta chains reported below all come from one sample, sequenced in a study of control samples from healthy donors and cancer patients. The method was immunoSEQ multiplex PCR; TCRdb's version includes in-frame clones alone and lacks a portion of them. The table records roughly 120,000 clones, 88% of them present only once. The material sequenced was blood. These receptors originate from a woman in her 70s in good health.

V is TRBV14 and J is TRBJ1-2; D unclear. CDR3 length: 11 residues. V lost 0 bases and J lost 8, with 4 bases in between. Per germline, CDR1 SGHDN and CDR2 FVKESK. This chain's CDR3 is CASSQDRGYTF. The DNA for the CDR3 is TGTGCCAGCAGCCAAGATCGCGGCTACACCTTC.

The chain recombines TRBV5-1 with TRBJ1-2; D may be TRBD1 (5 bases). The CDR3 has 13 residues. V gave up 4 bases and J gave up 5 bases, with 12 bases separating them. Germline CDR1 reads SGHRS; CDR2 reads YFSETQ. CDR3 loop: CASSATETYGYTF. The CDR3 nucleotides read TGCGCCAGCAGCGCGACAGAAACATATGGCTACACCTTC.

The CDR3 DNA sequence: TGCGCCAGCAGCCAAGATGGGAGAAGGGGCGCGGGCGAAAAACTGTTTTTT. Its translation is CASSQDGRRGAGEKLFF. The V call is TRBV4-3, the J call TRBJ1-4; D might be TRBD1 (5 bases). Per the germline V gene, CDR1 is LGHNA and CDR2 is YSLEER. This CDR3 has 17 amino acids. The germline V and J ends were trimmed by 0 bases and 8 bases, with 19 bases remaining between them.

In this sample, this clone turned up once. J is TRBJ2-3 and V is TRBV7-6; D possibly corresponds to TRBD1 (6 bases). This CDR3 has 13 amino acids. Trimming stripped 8 bases from V and 3 bases from J, with 12 bases between. Germline V lookup: CDR1 SGHVS, CDR2 FNYEAQ. CDR3 sequence: CASRGQRTDTQYF. The DNA of the CDR3 is TGTGCCAGCCGAGGACAGCGGACAGATACGCAGTATTTT.

The rearrangement links TRBV10-2 to TRBJ1-4; D may be TRBD1 (6 bases). Germline CDR1 and CDR2: WSHSY and SAAADI. V lost 8 bases, J lost 0 bases, and 7 bases lay in between. The CDR3 has 13 residues. CDR3 in amino acids: CASWGPTNEKLFF. The CDR3 DNA is TGCGCCAGCTGGGGGCCAACTAATGAAAAACTGTTTTTT.

This chain connects TRBV7-3 to TRBJ1-1, with 7 bases fitting TRBD1. This CDR3 comprises 13 residues. V shed 3 bases, J shed 7 bases, and the junction held 5 bases outside the gene matches. Germline V gene lookup returns CDR1 SGHTA and CDR2 FQGTGA. CDR3 DNA sequence: TGTGCCAGCAGCTTGGACCGACAGGGTGAAGCTTTCTTT. It translates to CASSLDRQGEAFF.

The V call is TRBV20-1, the J call TRBJ1-6, with D perhaps matching TRBD1 (5 bases). The ends were cut back, 3 bases at V and 9 bases at J, with 15 bases in the middle. The germline V gene has CDR1 DFQATT and CDR2 SNEGSKA (reference sequence). The CDR3 is made up of 14 amino acids. The CDR3 protein is CSASLQGESSPLHF. The CDR3 DNA is TGCAGTGCTAGTCTCCAGGGAGAGAGTTCACCCCTCCACTTT.

CDR3 sequence reads: CASGLGQVNYGYTF. CDR3 sequence (DNA): TGTGCTAGTGGTTTGGGACAGGTTAACTATGGCTACACCTTC. The chain employs TRBV12-5 and TRBJ1-2; D may be TRBD1 (6 bases). The V and J ends lost 1 base and 1 base respectively, with 7 bases between them. Germline V gives CDR1 LGHNT, CDR2 FRNRAP. This CDR3 region has 14 residues.

V usage is TRBV7-6 and J usage is TRBJ2-7, with 8 positions matching TRBD2. The germline V gene encodes CDR1 SGHVS and CDR2 FNYEAQ. The CDR3 runs to 15 residues. V was clipped by 4 bases and J by 3 bases; unmatched bases: 8. The CDR3 DNA reads as TGTGCCAGCAGCTCAGGTGTCGGGACTAGCTACGAGCAGTACTTC. Translating it yields CASSSGVGTSYEQYF. The full variable domain, in which reference TRBV7-6 and TRBJ2-7 provide the parts outside the CDR3, is GAGVSQSPRYKVTKRGQDVALRCDPISGHVSLYWYRQALGQGPEFLTYFNYEAQQDKSGLPNDRFSAERPEGSISTLTIQRTEQRDSAMYRCASSSGVGTSYEQYFGPGTRLTVT.

The chain is built from TRBV5-4 and TRBJ2-3; 12 bases agree with TRBD2. The germline V gene encodes CDR1 SGHNT and CDR2 YYREEE (reference sequence). Losses at the gene ends were 0 bases for V and 3 bases for J; bases not matched to a gene: 2. This CDR3 region has 16 residues. In DNA form, the CDR3 reads TGTGCCAGCAGCTTGGCCCTAGCGGGGGGGACAGATACGCAGTATTTT. Protein: CASSLALAGGTDTQYF.

DNA for the CDR3: TGTGCCAGCAGCCAAGATAGCGGCTATGGCTACACCTTC. As protein: CASSQDSGYGYTF. The rearrangement joins TRBV3-1 (or the pseudogene TRBV3-2) to TRBJ1-2; D is undetermined. The V end lost 0 bases, the J end lost 4 bases, and 6 bases lay between the germline ends. The CDR3 runs to 13 residues. Germline V CDR1 and CDR2: LGHDT, YNNKEL (reference sequence).

J is TRBJ1-5 and V is TRBV13; 7 nucleotides line up with TRBD1. CDR1 and CDR2 from the germline V gene are PRHDT and FYEKMQ (reference sequence). V lost 4 bases, J lost 7 bases, and 10 bases stayed unmatched. CDR3 length equals 15 residues. CDR3 residues: CASSSGDSGRQPQHF. CDR3 sequence (DNA): TGTGCCAGCAGCTCAGGGGACAGCGGAAGGCAGCCCCAGCATTTT.

The V gene is TRBV29-1, the J gene TRBJ1-2, with 8 bases that match TRBD1. Losses at the gene ends were 1 base for V and 3 bases for J; bases not matched to a gene: 4. Germline-derived CDR1 and CDR2 are SQVTM and ANQGSEA. The CDR3 is made up of 14 amino acids. Here the CDR3 DNA reads TGCAGCGTTGAAGTCGCGACAGGGGACTATGGCTACACCTTC. It yields the protein CSVEVATGDYGYTF. Supplemented by reference TRBV29-1 and TRBJ1-2, the full variable domain reads SAVISQKPSRDICQRGTSLTIQCQVDSQVTMMFWYRQQPGQSLTLIATANQGSEATYESGFVIDKFPISRPNLTFSTLTVSNMSPEDSSIYLCSVEVATGDYGYTFGSGTRLTVV.

This clone was counted once. V gene TRBV10-3 combines with J gene TRBJ2-1, with TRBD2 identical over 12 bases. V lost 7 bases to trimming and J lost 7 bases; unmatched junction nucleotides: 5. The CDR3 has 14 residues. Germline CDR1 reads ENHRY; CDR2 reads SYGVKD. CDR3 region: CAIKGLAGGNEQFF. The CDR3 DNA reads TGTGCCATCAAAGGGCTAGCGGGAGGGAATGAGCAGTTCTTC.

CDR3 DNA: TGTGCCAGCAGTTCGCAGGGAGGGGGCTACACCTTC. Protein sequence: CASSSQGGGYTF. The rearrangement joins TRBV12-3 or TRBV12-4 to TRBJ1-2, with D maybe TRBD1 (5 bases). The CDR3 is 12 residues long. V was pared by 4 bases and J by 8 bases, with 11 bases between.

This chain joins TRBV5-4 and TRBJ2-5; tentative D call: TRBD1 (6 bases). Germline CDR1 reads SGHNT; CDR2 reads YYREEE (reference sequence). V was cut by 0 bases and J by 9 bases, with 12 bases left in between. The CDR3 consists of 13 residues. The CDR3, as DNA: TGTGCCAGCAGCTTGGACAGGGACGGGGCCCAGTACTTC. The encoded protein is CASSLDRDGAQYF.

The gene calls are TRBV6-5 and TRBJ1-2, with a weak D call TRBD1 (6 bases). This CDR3 has 15 residues. The V end lost 7 bases, the J end lost 7 bases, and 22 bases lay between the germline ends. Germline V CDR1 and CDR2: MNHEY, SVGAGI. CDR3 amino acids: CASNQRGRGVGGYTF. Here the CDR3 DNA reads TGTGCCAGCAATCAGCGAGGCAGGGGAGTTGGTGGCTACACCTTC.

V usage is TRBV15 and J usage is TRBJ1-4, with unresolved D. Germline-derived CDR1 and CDR2 are LNHNV and YYDKDF (reference sequence). This CDR3 has 12 residues. Trimming shortened V by 3 bases and J by 6 bases, and 5 bases separated the two germline ends. CDR3 in DNA: TGTGCCACCAGCAGCGGTTATGAAAAACTGTTTTTT. Protein: CATSSGYEKLFF.

The genes are TRBV18 and TRBJ1-1; a weak D match, TRBD1 (6 bases). Germline V lookup: CDR1 KGHSH, CDR2 LQKENI. The V end was cut by 0 bases, the J end by 1 base, with 12 bases between. The CDR3 covers 16 residues. The CDR3 DNA sequence: TGTGCCAGCTCACCACCCAGGGGCGGAGAGAACACTGAAGCTTTCTTT. Amino acid sequence: CASSPPRGGENTEAFF.

The chain combines TRBV10-2 with TRBJ1-6, with D uncertain. CDR1 WSHSY and CDR2 SAAADI come from the germline V gene. The V end lost 6 bases, the J end lost 9 bases, and 15 bases lay between the germline ends. This CDR3 has 14 amino acids. The DNA of the CDR3 is TGCGCCAGCAGCCCTGCTACTTCTACTTCACCCCTCCACTTT. Translated, it gives CASSPATSTSPLHF.